This T cell receptor beta chain was recovered during a study of cytomegalovirus exposure and HLA in healthy donors. This clone turned up a few times. The PCR used 60 Vbeta and 13 Jbeta primers. Method: immunoSEQ multiplex PCR; TCRdb's copy keeps in-frame clones and lacks some. The sample has about 150,000 clones, 65% to 80% seen once. The CDR3 sequence is 15 residues long. Per the germline V gene, CDR1 is SGHRS and CDR2 is YFSETQ. Trimming shortened V by 5 bases and J by 2 bases, and 17 bases separated the two germline ends. Sequences were obtained from PBMCs. This TCR derives from a woman between 40 and 50 years old in good health and CMV-seronegative. The rearrangement joins TRBV5-1 to TRBJ2-7, with a possible D match to TRBD1 (7 bases). The DNA of the CDR3 is TGCGCCAGCAGGTCCGGGGCCAGGGGGGCCTACGAGCAGTACTTC. It specifies CASRSGARGAYEQYF.